The 25 T cell receptor beta chains given below trace back to one sample, sequenced in a study of beta chain features in type 1 diabetes. TCRB transcripts that were expressed got sequenced, as all of the isolated RNA had been reverse transcribed. Sequencing was performed with immunoSEQ multiplex PCR; in TCRdb, only in-frame clones are kept and a portion is missing. The sample has about 640,000 clones, roughly 12% seen once. Study-level points and caveats: Moderate but significant shortening of TCRB CDR3s was recorded in all four CD4+ subsets from Type 1 diabetes patients.

Antigens for these TCRs are unknown. Specimen: naive CD4+ T cells from blood. These receptors all come from a man aged 30 to 45 with type 1 diabetes.

This chain connects TRBV7-2 to TRBJ2-3; no definite D call. This CDR3 comprises 14 residues. Per the germline V gene, CDR1 is SGHTA and CDR2 is FQGNSA. The ends were cut back, 4 bases at V and 1 base at J, with 9 bases in the middle. CDR3 residues: CASSSRRRTDTQYF. The CDR3 bases are TGTGCCAGCAGCTCACGACGGCGCACAGATACGCAGTATTTT. The variable domain in full, completed from reference TRBV7-2 and TRBJ2-3, reads GAGVSQSPSNKVTEKGKDVELRCDPISGHTALYWYRQSLGQGLEFLIYFQGNSAPDKSGLPSDRFSAERTGGSVSTLTIQRTQQEDSAVYLCASSSRRRTDTQYFGPGTRLTVL.

This clone was seen a handful of times. The chain joins TRBV18 to TRBJ2-7, with D uncertain. Looked up from germline, CDR1 is KGHSH and CDR2 is LQKENI. Trimming shortened V by 0 bases and J by 0 bases, and 9 bases separated the two germline ends. The CDR3 contains 15 residues. DNA of the CDR3: TGTGCCAGCTCACCACCGGTACCAGCCTCCTACGAGCAGTACTTC. Translating gives CASSPPVPASYEQYF. The entire variable domain, with the rest obtained from reference TRBV18 and TRBJ2-7, is as follows: NAGVMQNPRHLVRRRGQEARLRCSPMKGHSHVYWYRQLPEEGLKFMVYLQKENIIDESGMPKERFSAEFPKEGPSILRIQQVVRGDSAAYFCASSPPVPASYEQYFGPGTRLTVT.

The chain employs TRBV28 and TRBJ1-6, with 8 bases matching TRBD1. The V gene end was trimmed by 5 bases and the J gene end by 14 bases; junction bases not matched to a gene: 11. Germline assignment: CDR1 MDHEN and CDR2 SYDVKM. This CDR3 is 14 amino acids long. CDR3: CASSRPTGGKTLHF. DNA for the CDR3: TGTGCCAGCAGTCGACCTACAGGGGGAAAGACCCTCCACTTT.

This chain uses TRBV10-3 with TRBJ2-5; 9 bases match TRBD2. This CDR3 has 14 residues. Germline V lookup: CDR1 ENHRY, CDR2 SYGVKD. With 6 bases clipped from V and 2 bases from J, the junction kept 4 bases outside the gene matches. DNA of the CDR3: TGTGCCATCAGGGGACTAGCCGGTCAAGAGACCCAGTACTTC. Its translation: CAIRGLAGQETQYF.

This clone was counted a few times. This chain connects TRBV20-1 to TRBJ2-3, with 7 bases lining up with TRBD2. This CDR3 comprises 11 residues. From germline, CDR1 is DFQATT and CDR2 SNEGSKA (reference sequence). V was clipped by 5 bases and J by 10 bases; unmatched bases: 6. In DNA form, the CDR3 reads TGCAGTGCTCGCGACCGGGAGGCGCAGTATTTT. It yields the protein CSARDREAQYF.

This clone has just a few counts. The chain uses TRBV5-1 and TRBJ1-2; a possible D gene is TRBD1 (6 bases). In germline, CDR1 is SGHRS, CDR2 YFSETQ. Trimming pared 3 bases from V and 0 bases from J, leaving 36 bases between. The CDR3 extends over 23 amino acids. Here the CDR3 DNA reads TGCGCCAGCAGCTCGGTCGGTGGGGGCGGCCGATTGGGAGACCCGGGAGCTAACTATGGCTACACCTTC. It yields the protein CASSSVGGGGRLGDPGANYGYTF.

The rearrangement uses TRBV7-9 and TRBJ2-7, with 9 bases aligning to TRBD1. V lost 5 bases and J lost 1; bases outside the gene matches: 6. The CDR3 covers 15 residues. CDR1 and CDR2 (germline): SEHNR, FQNEAQ (reference sequence). The CDR3 protein is CASSPGQGISYEQYF. CDR3 bases: TGTGCCAGCAGCCCAGGACAGGGGATTTCCTACGAGCAGTACTTC.

The chain joins TRBV19 to TRBJ1-2, with D perhaps TRBD1 (5 bases). The length of the CDR3 is 12 residues. V lost 8 bases and J 7 bases, leaving 14 bases between the germline ends. Germline V gene lookup returns CDR1 LNHDA and CDR2 SQIVND (reference sequence). CDR3 amino acids: CASGGRDGGYTF. CDR3 in DNA: TGTGCCAGTGGGGGAAGAGACGGTGGCTACACCTTC.

This clone showed up just a few times. This rearrangement joins TRBV7-2 to TRBJ1-4; tentative D call: TRBD1 (6 bases). Trimming cost V 5 bases and J 5 bases, with 12 bases left between them. This CDR3 is 14 amino acids long. Germline V gives CDR1 SGHTA, CDR2 FQGNSA. The CDR3 region has the DNA TGTGCCAGCAGCCTCCGGGACAACAATGAAAAACTGTTTTTT. Translated, it gives CASSLRDNNEKLFF.

This clone was found a few times. This rearrangement joins TRBV29-1 to TRBJ1-1, with D maybe TRBD1 (6 bases). Trimming removed 2 bases at V and 6 bases at J, with 19 bases between. This CDR3 comprises 15 residues. Germline V gene lookup returns CDR1 SQVTM and CDR2 ANQGSEA. The CDR3, as DNA: TGCAGCGTTGAATTAACCGGGACATCCTCCCCTGAAGCTTTCTTT. The encoded protein is CSVELTGTSSPEAFF.

This clone showed up just a few times. The germline gene is not matched at one end of the junction; a read error may be the cause. The chain couples TRBV19 to TRBJ2-7; tentatively, D is TRBD1 (5 bases). CDR3 length: 14 amino acids. Germline V gene sequence: CDR1 LNHDA, CDR2 SQIVND (reference sequence). The CDR3 coding sequence is TGTGCCAGTAGCCCCAGGACACTCTCCTCCGAGCAGTACTTC. This encodes CASSPRTLSSEQYF.

The chain combines TRBV11-2 with TRBJ2-5; no firm D call. Germline V gene data show CDR1 as SGHAT and CDR2 as FQNNGV. Trimming left V 3 bases short and J 4 bases short, with 9 bases between. This CDR3 has 13 amino acids. The CDR3 loop reads CASSFGWRETQYF. CDR3 sequence (DNA): TGTGCCAGCAGCTTCGGATGGCGAGAGACCCAGTACTTC.

There are a few counts of this clone. The chain joins TRBV30 to TRBJ2-5, with a tentative D call TRBD1 (6 bases). The J call is uncertain, as TRBJ2-7 better fits the DNA end. CDR3 size: 16 residues. Germline V gene sequence: CDR1 GTSNPN, CDR2 SVGIG (reference sequence). The CDR3 region has the DNA TGTGCCTGGAGTGTAAGGGTGACAGGTCATCCCTACGAGCAGTACTTC. Translating it yields CAWSVRVTGHPYEQYF.

This clone was seen only a few times. The chain uses TRBV28 and TRBJ2-2; D possibly corresponds to TRBD1 (5 bases). The germline CDR1 and CDR2 sequences are MDHEN and SYDVKM. Trimming left V 9 bases short and J 3 bases short, with 8 bases between. The CDR3 consists of 12 residues. The CDR3 nucleotides are TGTGCCAGTCAGGGCCACACCGGGGAGCTGTTTTTT. Translation: CASQGHTGELFF. The variable domain in full, completed from reference TRBV28 and TRBJ2-2, reads DVKVTQSSRYLVKRTGEKVFLECVQDMDHENMFWYRQDPGLGLRLIYFSYDVKMKEKGDIPEGYSVSREKKERFSLILESASTNQTSMYLCASQGHTGELFFGEGSRLTVL.

This clone was seen a handful of times. The gene calls are TRBV7-2 and TRBJ2-1; 9 nucleotides line up with TRBD2. The CDR3 sequence is 14 residues long. Germline V gives CDR1 SGHTA, CDR2 FQGNSA. Trimming at V came to 5 bases and at J to 6 bases, leaving 5 bases not matched to a gene. The CDR3 nucleotides are TGTGCCAGCAGCCCGGGGACTAGCATCAATGAGCAGTTCTTC. This translates into CASSPGTSINEQFF.

V gene TRBV21-1 combines with J gene TRBJ1-5; the D call in the table, TRBD1, was not verified against the DNA. TRBV21-1 is shown as a pseudogene. The length of the CDR3 is 15 residues. The CDR3 DNA sequence: TGTGCCAGCAGCAATAGGGGCCAGAGCAATCAGCCCCAGCATTTT. Residues: CASSNRGQSNQPQHF.

This chain joins TRBV27 and TRBJ1-6; D possibly corresponds to TRBD1 (6 bases). Germline V gene sequence: CDR1 MNHEY, CDR2 SMNVEV (reference sequence). V lost 6 bases and J 9 bases, leaving 12 bases between the germline ends. The CDR3 contains 13 residues. The CDR3 region has the DNA TGTGCCAGCAGCCTTCCACAGGGTTCACCCCTCCACTTT. Its translation is CASSLPQGSPLHF.

The gene calls are TRBV15 and TRBJ1-2; no definite D call. V gave up 1 base and J gave up 3 bases, with 12 bases separating them. The CDR3 consists of 15 residues. Looked up from germline, CDR1 is LNHNV and CDR2 is YYDKDF (reference sequence). CDR3 coding DNA: TGTGCCACCAGCAGAGGTACAGTTACGGACTATGGCTACACCTTC. Its protein is CATSRGTVTDYGYTF. Combining the CDR3 with reference TRBV15 and TRBJ1-2 gives the whole variable domain DAMVIQNPRYQVTQFGKPVTLSCSQTLNHNVMYWYQQKSSQAPKLLFHYYDKDFNNEADTPDNFQSRRPNTSFCFLDIRSPGLGDTAMYLCATSRGTVTDYGYTFGSGTRLTVV.

About this clone: The sample holds other DNA sequences that translate to the same CDR3. The rearrangement links TRBV5-1 to TRBJ1-2, with a weak D call TRBD1 (5 bases). The CDR3 runs 12 residues. Germline CDR1 and CDR2: SGHRS and YFSETQ. V was pared by 4 bases and J by 4 bases, with 8 bases between. CDR3 bases: TGCGCCAGCAGCCCCGACAGCTATGGCTACACCTTC. Its protein product is CASSPDSYGYTF.

This clone has a handful of counts. The same CDR3 is also encoded by other DNA sequences in this sample. The chain combines TRBV18 with TRBJ2-1; D could derive from TRBD1 or TRBD2 (5 bases each). Germline values: CDR1 KGHSH, CDR2 LQKENI. V was cut by 3 bases and J by 4 bases, with 10 bases left in between. The CDR3 runs to 14 residues. In DNA, the CDR3 is TGTGCCAGCTCACCTGGGACCGGTTACAATGAGCAGTTCTTC. It specifies CASSPGTGYNEQFF.

The J gene is TRBJ1-2, the V gene TRBV6-5; D might be TRBD1 (5 bases). V was clipped by 6 bases and J by 4 bases, with 18 bases between them. Germline V lookup: CDR1 MNHEY, CDR2 SVGAGI. The CDR3 length is 15 residues. The DNA of the CDR3 is TGTGCCAGCAGCCGGGGACGGATGGGAATCTATGGCTACACCTTC. Translation: CASSRGRMGIYGYTF.

This clone showed up just a few times. The V and J genes are TRBV7-2 and TRBJ1-6; D unclear. This CDR3 has 15 residues. Germline-derived CDR1 and CDR2 are SGHTA and FQGNSA. V lost 0 bases and J lost 14, with 17 bases in between. CDR3 DNA: TGTGCCAGCAGCTTAGCTTATTCCCCGGGGATCTCCCTCCACTTT. Translating it yields CASSLAYSPGISLHF.

The chain couples TRBV7-9 to TRBJ1-1, with unresolved D. CDR1 is SEHNR, CDR2 FQNEAQ, per germline (reference sequence). CDR3 length: 13 amino acids. V lost 1 base and J lost 4, with 7 bases in between. Here the CDR3 reads CASSLEFSTEAFF. As DNA, the CDR3 is TGTGCCAGCAGCTTAGAATTTAGCACTGAAGCTTTCTTT. Full variable domain (missing parts from reference TRBV7-9 and TRBJ1-1): DTGVSQNPRHKITKRGQNVTFRCDPISEHNRLYWYRQTLGQGPEFLTYFQNEAQLEKSRLLSDRFSAERPKGSFSTLEIQRTEQGDSAMYLCASSLEFSTEAFFGQGTRLTVV.

CDR3 region: CASSAGLGSGKQETQYF. The CDR3 coding sequence is TGTGCCAGCAGCGCTGGTTTAGGCAGCGGGAAGCAAGAGACCCAGTACTTC. This chain links TRBV9 with TRBJ2-5, with 7 bases fitting TRBD2. V shed 3 bases and J 2 bases; nucleotides not matched to a gene: 13. The CDR3 sequence is 17 residues long. Germline CDR1 reads SGDLS; CDR2 reads YYNGEE.

The J gene is TRBJ2-3, the V gene TRBV7-6; 10 bases are a match to TRBD2. The germline V gene has CDR1 SGHVS and CDR2 FNYEAQ. The CDR3 loop spans 16 amino acids. The trim removed 1 base at V and 4 bases at J, leaving 5 bases unmatched. CDR3 loop: CASSLGVAGGADTQYF. The CDR3 DNA is TGTGCCAGCAGCTTAGGAGTAGCGGGGGGAGCAGATACGCAGTATTTT.